Sequencing of this T cell receptor beta chain was carried out in a study of T cell responses to AZD1222 COVID-19 vaccine. Looking at the study overall: Pooling of second doses given at about 4 or about 12 weeks was done.

The ends were cut back, 11 bases at V and 7 bases at J, with 15 bases in the middle. This CDR3 has 13 residues. Germline values: CDR1 ENHRY, CDR2 SYGVKD. The data were produced by immunoSEQ multiplex PCR, yet TCRdb's version contains in-frame clones alone and is incomplete. This table holds some 120,000 clones, around 92% found once. The source is an adult in good health. The V and J genes are TRBV10-3 and TRBJ1-6; D call uncertain. The sequenced sample was peripheral blood, obtained on day 0 of AZD1222 vaccination. The CDR3, as DNA: TGTGCCTCACATCTTTCCGACAATTCACCCCTCCACTTT. It yields the protein CASHLSDNSPLHF.